The 20 T cell receptor beta chains listed next were all sequenced from one sample in a study of T cells in Graves' hyperthyroidism and ophthalmopathy. The investigators amplified TCR beta CDR3 regions from RNA transcripts. The primer set for the first-round RT-PCR of the TCR CDR3 was HTBI. Using its own MiXCR run on the multiplex PCR reads, TCRdb lists one record per CDR3 protein. The table shows 700,000 to 850,000 distinct CDR3 sequences, with approximately 36% occurring only once. The specimen sequenced was blood. The origin of the receptors is a woman aged 40 to 50 with Graves' hyperthyroidism.

J is TRBJ1-5 and V is TRBV9, with 9 bases matching TRBD1. Germline V gene sequence: CDR1 SGDLS, CDR2 YYNGEE. The CDR3 consists of 15 residues. J gave up 9 bases and V 4 bases, and 11 bases lay outside the gene matches. CDR3: CASSQEGTGLGPQHF. CDR3 nucleotides: TGTGCCAGCAGCCAAGAAGGGACAGGGTTGGGGCCCCAGCATTTT.

This clonotype has more than one count but fewer than ten. The gene calls are TRBV7-2 and TRBJ2-6, with D tentatively TRBD1 or TRBD2 (6 bases each). Deletions cut 5 bases from V and 1 base from J, with 18 bases between. Germline CDR1 is SGHTA and CDR2 is FQGNSA. There are 18 residues in the CDR3. The CDR3 bases are TGTGCCAGCAGCCCGGTTTCGGGGGCGCTTTCTGGGGCCAACGTCCTGACTTTC. Translated, it gives CASSPVSGALSGANVLTF.

This clonotype has a count of ten or more. The chain joins TRBV10-3 to TRBJ1-2, with D tentatively TRBD1 (5 bases). This CDR3 region has 13 residues. The germline gives CDR1 ENHRY, CDR2 SYGVKD. Trimming shortened V by 1 base and J by 8 bases, and 11 bases separated the two germline ends. The CDR3 DNA reads as TGTGCCATCAGTGAGTTCAGGGTTAGCGGCTACACCTTC. Amino acid sequence: CAISEFRVSGYTF.

A word on this clonotype: This may stem from a read error, because a much larger clone lies one nucleotide away. The chain has TRBV11-2 and TRBJ2-5; 12 positions agree with TRBD2. The V segment lost 6 bases and the J segment 1 base; nucleotides outside the gene matches: 0. CDR1 SGHAT and CDR2 FQNNGV come from the germline V gene. The CDR3 is made up of 14 amino acids. Here the CDR3 DNA reads TGTGCCAGCAGGACTAGCGGGAGCCAAGAGACCCAGTACTTC. Amino acids: CASRTSGSQETQYF.

V gene TRBV9 combines with J gene TRBJ1-1; weak D call: TRBD1 (5 bases). This CDR3 has 15 residues. V was pared by 3 bases and J by 1 base, with 13 bases between. Germline CDR1 reads SGDLS; CDR2 reads YYNGEE. CDR3 loop: CASSAPQDANTEAFF. The CDR3 DNA sequence: TGTGCCAGCAGCGCCCCACAGGATGCGAACACTGAAGCTTTCTTT. The full variable domain, in which reference TRBV9 and TRBJ1-1 provide the parts outside the CDR3, is DSGVTQTPKHLITATGQRVTLRCSPRSGDLSVYWYQQSLDQGLQFLIQYYNGEERAKGNILERFSAQQFPDLHSELNLSSLELGDSALYFCASSAPQDANTEAFFGQGTRLTVV.

This clonotype was counted many times. J is TRBJ2-7 and V is TRBV15; no clear D. CDR1 LNHNV and CDR2 YYDKDF come from the germline V gene (reference sequence). Trimming shortened V by 3 bases and J by 3 bases, and 9 bases separated the two germline ends. The CDR3 spans 13 residues. CDR3 DNA: TGTGCCACCAGCAGTCCCGAGCGCTACGAGCAGTACTTC. Translating it yields CATSSPERYEQYF.

The J gene is TRBJ1-3, the V gene TRBV12-3 or TRBV12-4; possible D gene TRBD1, 6 bases. The CDR3 is 17 amino acids. With 6 bases removed from V and 0 bases from J, the gap between germline ends came to 18 bases. The chain's CDR3 is CASSWEGGGLSGNTIYF. For the CDR3, the DNA is TGTGCCAGCAGCTGGGAGGGTGGGGGCCTCTCTGGAAACACCATATATTTT.

In its sample, this clonotype was seen a few times. The rearrangement uses TRBV5-1 and TRBJ2-2, with a tentative D call TRBD2 (5 bases). Germline CDR1 SGHRS, CDR2 YFSETQ. The CDR3 is made up of 15 amino acids. The V gene lost 3 bases and the J gene lost 6 bases, with 15 bases spanning the gap. In DNA form, the CDR3 reads TGCGCCAGCAGCTCGGAAGCGGTTCGCTCCGGGGAGCTGTTTTTT. Encoded protein: CASSSEAVRSGELFF. Combining the CDR3 with reference TRBV5-1 and TRBJ2-2 gives the whole variable domain KAGVTQTPRYLIKTRGQQVTLSCSPISGHRSVSWYQQTPGQGLQFLFEYFSETQRNKGNFPGRFSGRQFSNSRSEMNVSTLELGDSALYLCASSSEAVRSGELFFGEGSRLTVL.

The rearrangement joins TRBV30 to TRBJ2-7, with 8 nucleotides matching TRBD2. This CDR3 is built from 11 residues. V gave up 5 bases and J gave up 5 bases; unmatched junction bases: 2. Germline CDR1 and CDR2: GTSNPN and SVGIG (reference sequence). Here the CDR3 DNA reads TGTGCCTGGGGGACTAGTAACGAGCAGTACTTC. It yields the protein CAWGTSNEQYF.

The chain links TRBV20-1 to TRBJ2-5; D perhaps matches TRBD2 (6 bases). The CDR3 runs 13 residues. The germline CDR1 and CDR2 sequences are DFQATT and SNEGSKA (reference sequence). Trimming took off 2 bases at V and 4 bases at J, with 11 bases between the two ends. DNA for the CDR3: TGCAGTGCTAGATTTGGGGGGTCAGAGACCCAGTACTTC. Residues: CSARFGGSETQYF.

The chain employs TRBV24-1 and TRBJ2-7; TRBD1 or TRBD2 may be the D gene (5 bases each). Deletions cut 9 bases from V and 0 bases from J, with 14 bases between. CDR3 length: 14 amino acids. Germline CDR1 is KGHDR and CDR2 is SFDVKD. CDR3 coding DNA: TGTGCCACCGGTAAGGACGGGACCTCCTACGAGCAGTACTTC. It yields the protein CATGKDGTSYEQYF.

A note on this clonotype: At one boundary the junction diverges from the germline segment, which might be a read error. The rearrangement joins TRBV10-3 to TRBJ1-5, with D possibly matching TRBD1 (5 bases). Per the germline V gene, CDR1 is ENHRY and CDR2 is SYGVKD. The CDR3 runs 14 residues. The DNA for the CDR3 is TGTGCCAGCAGTTCTGGGGGGGTCAGTCAGCCCCAGCATTTT. Translation gives CASSSGGVSQPQHF.

V and J are TRBV15 and TRBJ1-1; TRBD1 agrees at 8 bases. V shed 1 base, J shed 4 bases, and the junction held 5 bases outside the gene matches. The CDR3 extends over 15 amino acids. CDR1 and CDR2 (germline): LNHNV, YYDKDF (reference sequence). The CDR3 is CATSRVTGGFTEAFF. In nucleotides, the CDR3 is TGTGCCACCAGCAGAGTTACAGGGGGATTCACTGAAGCTTTCTTT. The variable domain in full, with the rest retrieved from reference TRBV15 and TRBJ1-1, is DAMVIQNPRYQVTQFGKPVTLSCSQTLNHNVMYWYQQKSSQAPKLLFHYYDKDFNNEADTPDNFQSRRPNTSFCFLDIRSPGLGDTAMYLCATSRVTGGFTEAFFGQGTRLTVV.

Ten or more counts support this clonotype. The chain joins TRBV29-1 to TRBJ1-2; TRBD1 is a possible D gene (5 bases). Trimming removed 4 bases from V and 2 bases from J, with 8 bases in between. The germline V gene has CDR1 SQVTM and CDR2 ANQGSEA. The CDR3 has 12 amino acids. The CDR3 loop is CSVGAGNYGYTF. CDR3 nucleotides: TGCAGCGTTGGGGCAGGGAACTATGGCTACACCTTC.

V usage is TRBV12-3 or TRBV12-4 and J usage is TRBJ1-5; TRBD1 matches 11 bases. The CDR3 length is 16 residues. Losses at the gene ends were 5 bases for V and 4 bases for J; bases not matched to a gene: 7. The CDR3 sequence: CASSLGTGGINQPQHF. CDR3 coding DNA: TGTGCCAGCAGTCTCGGGACAGGGGGAATTAATCAGCCCCAGCATTTT.

This clonotype was detected once. The CDR3 nucleotides read TGTGCCAGCAGTTACTCTGCAGGGTCCGGTCAGCCCCAGCATTTT. Encoded protein: CASSYSAGSGQPQHF. The chain uses TRBV6-6 and TRBJ1-5; D may be TRBD1 (5 bases). In germline, CDR1 is MNHNY, CDR2 SVGAGI (reference sequence). Between the trimmed V and J ends, which lost 0 bases and 6 bases, there was a span of 12 bases. The CDR3 totals 15 residues.

At least ten counts were recorded for this clonotype. The chain combines TRBV5-4 with TRBJ1-3, with TRBD1 as a possible D gene (6 bases). Trimming left V 4 bases short and J 0 bases short, with 14 bases between. The length of the CDR3 is 16 residues. Germline V gene lookup returns CDR1 SGHNT and CDR2 YYREEE (reference sequence). CDR3 loop: CASSATTGLSGNTIYF. In nucleotides, the CDR3 is TGTGCCAGCAGCGCAACAACAGGGCTCTCTGGAAACACCATATATTTT.

The chain is built from TRBV7-9 and TRBJ2-5, with TRBD2 matching over 13 bases. CDR3 length: 17 amino acids. The V gene's germline CDR1 is SEHNR and CDR2 FQNEAQ (reference sequence). V shed 5 bases and J 11 bases; nucleotides not matched to a gene: 17. CDR3: CASSRVGLAGTTDTQYF. As DNA, the CDR3 is TGTGCCAGCAGCCGTGTGGGACTAGCGGGAACCACAGATACGCAGTACTTC.

This chain uses TRBV7-9 with TRBJ1-2; no clear D gene. The CDR3 length is 14 residues. The germline V and J ends were trimmed by 3 bases and 5 bases, with 13 bases remaining between them. Looked up from germline, CDR1 is SEHNR and CDR2 is FQNEAQ (reference sequence). The CDR3 loop is CASSFVTSGYGYTF. CDR3 in DNA: TGTGCCAGCAGCTTTGTGACGTCCGGTTATGGCTACACCTTC.

This clonotype has just one count. This rearrangement joins TRBV29-1 to TRBJ2-5; 7 bases match TRBD2. Germline-derived CDR1 and CDR2 are SQVTM and ANQGSEA. The CDR3 is 14 amino acids. Losses at the gene ends were 5 bases for V and 2 bases for J; bases not matched to a gene: 8. The CDR3 region is CSVSSWEGQETQYF. CDR3 sequence (DNA): TGCAGCGTTTCCAGCTGGGAGGGGCAAGAGACCCAGTACTTC.